The rows below give T cell receptor beta chains drawn from one sample of a study of control samples from healthy donors and cancer patients. Repertoires were generated with immunoSEQ multiplex PCR, while TCRdb's copy carries only in-frame clones and drops some. The sample consists of about 150,000 clones, more than 85% of them appearing once. The sequencing input was blood. The source of these receptors is a man aged 50-60 years in good health. The CDR3 runs from the conserved cysteine through the conserved F or W. A D gene is named only where the DNA matches it firmly. Size values are once, few and many counts, or a class for expanded clones, and some rows have none.

- TRBJ1-6 TRBD1 TRBV28 CASSSDREGNSPLHF TGTGCCAGCAGTTCGGACAGGGAGGGCAATTCACCCCTCCACTTT
- TRBJ1-3 - TRBV18 CASSPGTPSSGNTIYF TGTGCCAGCTCACCAGGGACTCCTAGCTCTGGAAACACCATATATTTT
- TRBJ1-1 - TRBV5-6 CASSLGQVTFSEAFF TGTGCCAGCAGCTTGGGGCAGGTCACCTTTTCTGAAGCTTTCTTT
once TRBJ1-2 - TRBV5-6 CASTFGIGLPLYGYTF TGTGCCAGCACTTTTGGGATTGGACTGCCTCTCTATGGCTACACCTTC
- TRBJ1-3 - TRBV5-1 CASSAGGFGNTIYF TGCGCCAGCAGCGCCGGGGGCTTTGGAAACACCATATATTTT
- TRBJ1-2 - TRBV18 CASSGGTNYGYTF TGTGCCAGCTCGGGAGGAACTAACTATGGCTACACCTTC
- TRBJ2-7 - TRBV7-9 CASSLRGTYEQYF TGTGCCAGCAGCTTAAGGGGGACCTACGAGCAGTACTTC
- TRBJ2-2 TRBD2 TRBV5-6 CASSLPGLAGGNTGELFF TGTGCCAGCAGCTTACCGGGACTAGCGGGAGGAAACACCGGGGAGCTGTTTTTT
- TRBJ2-7 - TRBV4-1 CASSQEDWRTYEQYF TGCGCCAGCAGCCAAGAAGATTGGCGAACCTACGAGCAGTACTTC
- TRBJ2-1 - TRBV27 CASSLGGTSNNEQFF TGTGCCAGCAGTTTAGGCGGGACTTCAAACAATGAGCAGTTCTTC
- TRBJ2-2 TRBD1 TRBV6-5 CASSYTGGWSGELFF TGTGCCAGCAGTTACACAGGGGGCTGGTCCGGGGAGCTGTTTTTT
once TRBJ1-2 - TRBV5-1 CASSLDGAQQGYTF TGCGCCAGCAGCTTGGATGGGGCCCAACAGGGCTACACCTTC
- TRBJ1-1 - TRBV2 CASSDQGPTEAFF TGTGCCAGCAGTGACCAGGGGCCTACTGAAGCTTTCTTT
- TRBJ2-3 - TRBV5-1 CASSLSAPSGTDTQYF TGCGCCAGCAGCTTGTCGGCCCCCTCGGGCACAGATACGCAGTATTTT
- TRBJ2-1 TRBD2 TRBV9 CASSVETSGTNEQFF TGTGCCAGCAGCGTAGAAACTAGCGGAACCAATGAGCAGTTCTTC
- TRBJ2-7 - TRBV7-9 CASSRTVDGEQYF TGTGCCAGCAGCCGGACTGTGGATGGGGAGCAGTACTTC
- TRBJ1-4 - TRBV7-9 CASSPTLTTNEKLFF TGTGCCAGCAGCCCTACACTTACAACTAATGAAAAACTGTTTTTT
- TRBJ1-2 TRBD1 TRBV5-5 CASSVSGQGTGGYTF TGTGCCAGCAGCGTGTCGGGACAGGGTACGGGGGGCTACACCTTC
few TRBJ2-7 - TRBV7-9 CASSLEEQGYEQYF TGTGCCAGCAGCTTAGAGGAGCAAGGCTACGAGCAGTACTTC
once TRBJ1-5 - TRBV28 CASSLGGGTQKPQHF TGTGCCAGCAGTTTGGGGGGAGGGACTCAGAAGCCCCAGCATTTT
- TRBJ1-5 - TRBV2 CASVPGHFSNQPQHF TGTGCCAGCGTCCCGGGACATTTTAGCAATCAGCCCCAGCATTTT
once TRBJ2-3 TRBD2 TRBV4-2 CASSHPLAGGPLDTQYF TGTGCCAGCAGCCACCCACTAGCGGGAGGGCCCTTGGATACGCAGTATTTT
- TRBJ2-5 TRBD1 TRBV19 CASKGTGQETQYF TGTGCCAGTAAAGGGACAGGACAAGAGACCCAGTACTTC
- TRBJ1-6 - TRBV1 CTSSQDGTGEGSPLHF TGCACCAGCAGCCAAGACGGAACGGGGGAAGGATCACCCCTCCACTTT
- TRBJ2-1 - TRBV5-4 CASSWGDREQFF TGTGCCAGCAGCTGGGGGGATAGGGAGCAGTTCTTC
- TRBJ2-2 - TRBV11-3 CASSLENTGELFF TGTGCCAGCAGCTTAGAGAACACCGGGGAGCTGTTTTTT
- TRBJ2-4 - TRBV7-9 CASSPLSPTDRIQYF TGTGCCAGCAGCCCACTAAGTCCGACCGACAGGATTCAGTACTTC
- TRBJ2-3 - TRBV5-1 CASSSRTSSDTQYF TGCGCCAGCAGCTCGAGAACCAGCTCAGATACGCAGTATTTT
- TRBJ1-3 - TRBV29-1 CSVGSGAGNTIYF TGCAGCGTTGGATCGGGGGCTGGAAACACCATATATTTT
- TRBJ1-4 - TRBV2 CASRGQSGNEKLFF TGTGCCAGCAGAGGACAGTCGGGGAATGAAAAACTGTTTTTT
- TRBJ1-2 - TRBV4-1 CASSRETVTGYGYTF TGCGCCAGCAGCCGAGAGACCGTGACTGGCTATGGCTACACCTTC
- TRBJ2-7 - TRBV5-1 CASSLDVSYEQYF TGCGCCAGCAGCCTGGACGTGTCCTACGAGCAGTACTTC
- TRBJ1-3 - TRBV3-1/TRBV3-2 CASSDPGPSGNTIYF TGTGCCAGCAGCGATCCGGGTCCCTCTGGAAACACCATATATTTT
once TRBJ2-7 TRBD1 TRBV6-5 CASRYTGGSYEQYF TGTGCCAGCAGGTATACAGGGGGCTCCTACGAGCAGTACTTC
- TRBJ2-7 - TRBV7-6 CASSARDGNEQYF TGTGCCAGCAGCGCCAGGGACGGGAACGAGCAGTACTTC
- TRBJ1-2 - TRBV6-4 CASSLDGSYGYTF TGTGCCAGCAGTTTGGACGGATCCTATGGCTACACCTTC
- TRBJ1-1 - TRBV6-5 CASTQSRRNTEAFF TGTGCCAGCACCCAGTCAAGACGGAACACTGAAGCTTTCTTT
- TRBJ2-3 TRBD2 TRBV29-1 CSVLLITSDPSTDTQYF TGCAGCGTCCTACTCATTACTAGCGATCCGAGCACAGATACGCAGTATTTT
- TRBJ1-3 - TRBV28 CATYAANSGNTIYF TGTGCCACCTACGCCGCGAACTCTGGAAACACCATATATTTT
- TRBJ2-7 TRBD2 TRBV19 CASSIEGRALDEQYF TGTGCCAGTAGTATAGAAGGGAGGGCCTTGGACGAGCAGTACTTC
- TRBJ1-1 TRBD1 TRBV5-4 CASSPAGGAGMNTEAFF TGTGCCAGCAGCCCTGCAGGGGGCGCGGGTATGAACACTGAAGCTTTCTTT
- TRBJ1-4 TRBD1 TRBV28 CASSYDRGNEKLFF TGTGCCAGCAGTTACGACAGGGGTAATGAAAAACTGTTTTTT
few TRBJ2-1 - TRBV7-9 CASSAYISRDKSEQFF TGTGCCAGCAGCGCTTATATTTCCCGGGACAAAAGTGAGCAGTTCTTC
once TRBJ2-6 - TRBV19 CASTLTGILSGANVLTF TGTGCCAGTACGTTAACAGGTATTCTCTCTGGGGCCAACGTCCTGACTTTC
- TRBJ1-1 TRBD1 TRBV20-1 CSAIDYRGRSTEAFF TGCAGTGCTATTGACTACAGGGGTCGCAGTACTGAAGCTTTCTTT
- TRBJ2-7 TRBD1 TRBV18 CASSPRTGFDEQYF TGTGCCAGCTCACCACGGACAGGGTTCGACGAGCAGTACTTC
once TRBJ2-7 - TRBV4-1 CASSQVRGAPYEQYF TGCGCCAGCAGCCAAGTTCGAGGGGCCCCCTACGAGCAGTACTTC
- TRBJ2-3 - TRBV10-3 CAISDGRTGTDTQYF TGTGCCATCAGTGACGGACGAACAGGCACAGATACGCAGTATTTT
- TRBJ2-4 - TRBV19 CASSIRREDIQYF TGTGCCAGTAGTATCAGAAGGGAGGACATTCAGTACTTC
- TRBJ1-3 - TRBV5-1 CASSLGRGRENTIYF TGCGCCAGCAGCTTGGGCAGGGGACGAGAAAACACCATATATTTT
- TRBJ1-3 - TRBV30 CAWGLLSGNTIYF TGTGCCTGGGGACTGCTCTCTGGAAACACCATATATTTT
- TRBJ1-5 - TRBV5-1 CASSLGDDHQPQHF TGCGCCAGCAGCTTGGGGGATGACCATCAGCCCCAGCATTTT
- TRBJ2-7 - TRBV6-5 CASRSLGFWQYF TGTGCCAGCAGGTCGCTAGGCTTTTGGCAGTACTTC